This is a list of T cell receptor beta chains from one sample in a study of shared clonotypes between healthy human individuals. Repertoires were generated with immunoSEQ multiplex PCR, while TCRdb's copy carries only in-frame clones and drops some. Counted here are around 600,000 clones, about 97% occurring once; the ten biggest clones make up 0.045% to 0.06%. The sample comprised naive CD4+ T cells sorted from blood. The origin of the receptors is a woman aged 30 to 39 in good health. Both conserved end residues are part of each CDR3. The D gene is left open where the match is weak. Size tells how often a clone was seen (once, few, many) or the class of an expanded clone, and some rows leave it out.

TRBJ1-1 NA NA TRBV6-5 TGTGCCAGCAGTTTCGACAGGACTGGCACTGAAGCTTTCTTT CASSFDRTGTEAFF
TRBJ2-1 NA TRBD2 TRBV7-2 TGTGCCAGCAGTGGCAGGGTAGCGGGGTACAATGAGCAGTTCTTC CASSGRVAGYNEQFF
TRBJ2-7 NA NA TRBV7-3 TGTGCCAGCAGTTCCCAGAGCTCCTACGAGCAGTACTTC CASSSQSSYEQYF
TRBJ1-2 NA TRBD1 TRBV27 TGTGCCAGCAGTTCGAGACAGGGGGCTTCGGTCTATCGCAACTATGGCTACACCTTC CASSSRQGASVYRNYGYTF
TRBJ2-3 NA TRBD2 TRBV5-4 TGTGCCAGCAGCCGGGGACTAGCGGGAGGAGATACGCAGTATTTT CASSRGLAGGDTQYF
TRBJ2-7 NA NA TRBV10-3 TGTGCCATCAGTGGGCTGGGAAGCTCCTACGAGCAGTACTTC CAISGLGSSYEQYF
TRBJ2-1 NA NA TRBV7-9 TGTGCCAGCAGCTTAGTGGCCGATGAGCAGTTCTTC CASSLVADEQFF
TRBJ2-6 NA NA TRBV2 TGTGCCCCGAGACACCGAGATTCTGGGGCCAACGTCCTGACTTTC CAPRHRDSGANVLTF
TRBJ1-5 NA TRBD1 TRBV15 TGTGCCACCAGCAGAATCGACAGGGGTCGGAGCAATCAGCCCCAGCATTTT CATSRIDRGRSNQPQHF
TRBJ2-5 NA NA TRBV5-1 TGCGCCAGCAGAACCGAGGCCGCCACCCCGAGGGCCCAGTACTTC CASRTEAATPRAQYF
TRBJ2-3 NA NA TRBV11-2 TGTGCCAGCAGCTTACCCCCAACACCCACAGATACGCAGTATTTT CASSLPPTPTDTQYF
TRBJ1-4 NA TRBD1 TRBV28 TGTGCCAGCACCTTGAGGGGGCGTAGAACTAATGAAAAACTGTTTTTT CASTLRGRRTNEKLFF
TRBJ2-6 NA NA TRBV5-4 TGTGCCAGCAGCTCCGGGACTGGTGGGGCCAACGTCCTGACTTTC CASSSGTGGANVLTF
TRBJ2-7 NA NA TRBV27 TGTGCCAGCAGTTCCCGGACAATACCTAAACAGGGAAAGCAGTACTTC CASSSRTIPKQGKQYF
TRBJ2-3 NA NA TRBV21-1 TGTGCCGGGCTTGCCAGGGACACAGATACGCAGTATTTT CAGLARDTDTQYF
TRBJ1-5 NA TRBD1 TRBV19 TGTGCCAGTAGACAAAAGACAGGGGGCAACGCCAATCAGCCCCAGCATTTT CASRQKTGGNANQPQHF
TRBJ2-7 NA NA TRBV19 TGTGCCAGTAGTATAGCTTCCTACGAGCAGTACTTC CASSIASYEQYF
TRBJ2-1 NA NA TRBV7-8 TGTGCCAGCAGCCCCCGGACCGCCGTCTCGGAGCAGTTCTTC CASSPRTAVSEQFF
TRBJ2-7 NA TRBD2 TRBV10-3 TGTGCCATCAGAGCGGGAGCCTCCTACGAGCAGTACTTC CAIRAGASYEQYF
TRBJ2-1 NA NA TRBV2 TGTGCCAGCATGGAACAGGTTTATGGGGATGAGCAGTTCTTC CASMEQVYGDEQFF
TRBJ1-6 NA NA TRBV7-3 TGTGCCAGCAGGGAGGCCGGGGAGGGGAGGTCACCCCTCCACTTT CASREAGEGRSPLHF
TRBJ1-5 NA NA TRBV19 TGTGCCAGTAGTATATTCAGGATCAATCAGCCCCAGCATTTT CASSIFRINQPQHF
TRBJ1-5 once NA TRBV28 TGTGCCAGCAGTTTAGTGGGGGTACAGCCCCAGCATTTT CASSLVGVQPQHF
TRBJ2-3 NA NA TRBV19 TGTGCCAGTAGTATTAGGACATGGTCCGATACGCAGTATTTT CASSIRTWSDTQYF
TRBJ2-3 NA NA TRBV10-1 TGCGCCAGCAGTGACAGGGCAGATACGCAGTATTTT CASSDRADTQYF
TRBJ1-4 NA NA TRBV13 TGTGCCAGCCCCCCCCCGACAGCTCAACTGTTTTTT CASPPPTAQLFF
TRBJ2-7 NA TRBD2 TRBV2 TGTGCCACAGCTTTTGAGGGAGGGCGTTCCCACGAGCAGTACTTC CATAFEGGRSHEQYF
TRBJ2-7 NA NA TRBV5-1 TGCGCCAGCAGAGATGAATCGCTTCCAGCCTACGAGCAGTACTTC CASRDESLPAYEQYF
TRBJ1-1 NA NA TRBV19 TGTGCCAGTAGTACCAGGGACCTGAACACTGAAGCTTTCTTT CASSTRDLNTEAFF
TRBJ2-7 NA TRBD2 TRBV11-2 TGTGCCAGCAGCCCTATCCAGCGGCGGGGGACCTACGAGCAGTACTTC CASSPIQRRGTYEQYF
TRBJ2-7 once NA TRBV7-9 TGTGCCAGCAGCTCCACAGGGTACGAGCAGTACTTC CASSSTGYEQYF
TRBJ2-7 NA NA TRBV6-5 TGTGCCAGCAGATGGCGGGAACGTGATTACGAGCAGTACTTC CASRWRERDYEQYF
TRBJ1-3 NA TRBD1 TRBV18 TGTGCCAGCTCCCCGGGACAGGGAATCACTGGAAACACCATATATTTT CASSPGQGITGNTIYF
TRBJ1-4 NA NA TRBV6-6 TGTGCCAGCAGTTCTAATGAAAAACTGTTTTTT CASSSNEKLFF
TRBJ1-2 NA TRBD1 TRBV19 TGTGCCAGTACCCGGACAGGACCTAACTATGGCTACACCTTC CASTRTGPNYGYTF
TRBJ1-1 NA NA TRBV2 TGTGCCAGCAAGAGGGGGACGAACACTGAAGCTTTCTTT CASKRGTNTEAFF
TRBJ2-7 NA NA TRBV28 TGTGCCAGCAGCTCGGGGGCGGAGGAGGGGCCCTACGAGCAGTACTTC CASSSGAEEGPYEQYF
TRBJ1-2 NA NA TRBV28 TGTGCCAGCAGTTTAGGGGGCGCTGAAAACTATGGCTACACCTTC CASSLGGAENYGYTF
TRBJ2-7 once NA TRBV28 TGTGCCAGCACCTACAGACAGGACTCCTACGAGCAGTACTTC CASTYRQDSYEQYF
TRBJ2-7 NA NA TRBV11-2 TGTGCCAGCAGCTTAGGACCGGGCTACGAGCAGTACTTC CASSLGPGYEQYF
TRBJ2-2 NA TRBD1 TRBV9 TGTGCCAGCAGCGTAGAACCGGGACAGACGATGGGCGGGGAGCTGTTTTTT CASSVEPGQTMGGELFF
TRBJ1-2 NA NA TRBV19 TGTGCCAGTACCCCCGGGGGGTTAGCTTATGGCTACACCTTC CASTPGGLAYGYTF
TRBJ1-5 NA NA TRBV28 TGTGCCAGCAGTTTTAGATCCGGACAGCCTGGAAATCAGCCCCAGCATTTT CASSFRSGQPGNQPQHF
TRBJ2-2 NA NA TRBV10-1 TGCGCCAGCAGTGTCTCGGGGAACACCGGGGAGCTGTTTTTT CASSVSGNTGELFF
TRBJ2-7 NA TRBD2 TRBV5-1 TGCGCCAGCAGCTGGAGGGAGGGGAACGAGCAGTACTTC CASSWREGNEQYF
TRBJ2-1 once NA TRBV6-4 TGTGCCAGCAGTGTGCTAGCCGGCAATGAGCAGTTCTTC CASSVLAGNEQFF
TRBJ2-2 NA NA TRBV6-5 TGTGCCAGCAGTTACTCCCCTAGGTTCGGGGAGCTGTTTTTT CASSYSPRFGELFF
TRBJ2-3 once NA TRBV28 TGTGCCAGCAGTTTAACTAGCAGTTACACAGATACGCAGTATTTT CASSLTSSYTDTQYF
TRBJ2-7 NA TRBD2 TRBV14 TGTGCCAGCAGCCAAGATCTCGGACTAGGGCGATCCTACGAGCAGTACTTC CASSQDLGLGRSYEQYF
TRBJ2-1 NA TRBD2 TRBV11-1 TGTGCCAGCAGCTTAGCGCTAGCGGGAGAGCAGTTCTTC CASSLALAGEQFF